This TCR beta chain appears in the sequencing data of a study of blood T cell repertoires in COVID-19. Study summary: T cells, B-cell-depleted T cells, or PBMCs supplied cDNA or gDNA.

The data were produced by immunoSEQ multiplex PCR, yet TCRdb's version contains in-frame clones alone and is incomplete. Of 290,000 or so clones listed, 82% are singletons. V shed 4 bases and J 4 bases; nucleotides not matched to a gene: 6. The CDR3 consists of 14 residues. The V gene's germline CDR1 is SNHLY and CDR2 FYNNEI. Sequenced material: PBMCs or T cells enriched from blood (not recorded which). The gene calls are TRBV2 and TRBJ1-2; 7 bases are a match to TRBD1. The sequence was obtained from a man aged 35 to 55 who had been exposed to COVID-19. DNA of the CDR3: TGTGCCAGCAGTGGGAACAGGGGTCCCTATGGCTACACCTTC. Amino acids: CASSGNRGPYGYTF.